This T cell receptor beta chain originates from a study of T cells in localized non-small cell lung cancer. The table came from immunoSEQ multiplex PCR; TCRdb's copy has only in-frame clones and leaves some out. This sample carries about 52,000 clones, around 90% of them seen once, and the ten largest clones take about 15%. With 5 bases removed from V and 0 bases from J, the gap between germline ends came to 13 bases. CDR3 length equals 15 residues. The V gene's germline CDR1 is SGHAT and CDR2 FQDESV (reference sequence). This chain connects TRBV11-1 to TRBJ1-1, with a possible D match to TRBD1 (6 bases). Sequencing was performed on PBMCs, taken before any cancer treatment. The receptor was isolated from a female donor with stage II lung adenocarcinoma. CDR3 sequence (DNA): TGTGCCAGCAGCCCAGATACAGGGATGAACACTGAAGCTTTCTTT. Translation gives CASSPDTGMNTEAFF.